The 6 T cell receptor beta chains below were found in one sample sequenced in a study of blood T cell repertoires in COVID-19. Profiled with immunoSEQ multiplex PCR; TCRdb holds only in-frame clones, not every one. Among about half a million clones listed, 88% were seen once. Material: PBMCs or T cells enriched from blood (not recorded which). These receptor sequences come from a woman aged 55-70 years who had recovered from COVID-19.

The gene calls are TRBV5-1 and TRBJ1-6, with TRBD1 matching 9 bases. V lost 2 bases and J lost 8; bases outside the gene matches: 8. CDR1 is SGHRS, CDR2 YFSETQ, per germline. The CDR3 loop spans 16 amino acids. CDR3 sequence reads: CASSLVGTGSDSPLHF. In DNA form, the CDR3 reads TGCGCCAGCAGCTTAGTTGGGACAGGGTCGGATTCACCCCTCCACTTT.

About this clone: At the DNA level, this CDR3 is encoded by other sequences in the same sample as well. The V gene is TRBV5-1, the J gene TRBJ1-2; D gene ambiguous. Germline assignment: CDR1 SGHRS and CDR2 YFSETQ. V dropped 0 bases and J dropped 0 bases, with 6 bases sitting between them. The CDR3 length is 14 residues. The CDR3 DNA is TGCGCCAGCAGCTTGGGAGGCCCTAACTATGGCTACACCTTC. This encodes CASSLGGPNYGYTF.

This rearrangement joins TRBV7-8 to TRBJ2-5; 7 bases map to TRBD1. V was pared by 5 bases and J by 5 bases, with 11 bases of the junction left unmatched. The length of the CDR3 is 15 residues. Germline V gives CDR1 SGHVS, CDR2 FQNEAQ. For the CDR3, the DNA is TGTGCCAGCAGCCCTCTAACAGGGGTCGGGGAGACCCAGTACTTC. Amino acid sequence: CASSPLTGVGETQYF.

The chain uses TRBV14 and TRBJ1-6; D not certain. The CDR3 sequence is 15 residues long. In germline, CDR1 is SGHDN, CDR2 FVKESK. Deletions cut 0 bases from V and 5 bases from J, with 8 bases between. For the CDR3, the DNA is TGTGCCAGCAGCCAAGAGTACAGACATAATTCACCCCTCCACTTT. Its translation is CASSQEYRHNSPLHF.

A single count supports this clone. The CDR3 DNA follows: TGCGCCAGCGGACCGGACAGGGGGCGCGGAAAACTGTTTTTT. It specifies CASGPDRGRGKLFF. The chain joins TRBV10-2 to TRBJ1-4, with TRBD1 matching 11 bases. This CDR3 region has 14 residues. Germline CDR1 is WSHSY and CDR2 is SAAADI. V lost 8 bases, J lost 10 bases, and 9 bases stayed unmatched.

The V gene is TRBV3-1 (or the pseudogene TRBV3-2), the J gene TRBJ1-1, with TRBD1 identical over 8 bases. The CDR3 length is 16 residues. Per germline, CDR1 LGHDT and CDR2 YNNKEL (reference sequence). Unmatched junction bases numbered 4, after V lost 1 base and J lost 0 bases. CDR3 sequence reads: CASSQGTGSMNTEAFF. DNA for the CDR3: TGTGCCAGCAGCCAAGGGACAGGGTCAATGAACACTGAAGCTTTCTTT.